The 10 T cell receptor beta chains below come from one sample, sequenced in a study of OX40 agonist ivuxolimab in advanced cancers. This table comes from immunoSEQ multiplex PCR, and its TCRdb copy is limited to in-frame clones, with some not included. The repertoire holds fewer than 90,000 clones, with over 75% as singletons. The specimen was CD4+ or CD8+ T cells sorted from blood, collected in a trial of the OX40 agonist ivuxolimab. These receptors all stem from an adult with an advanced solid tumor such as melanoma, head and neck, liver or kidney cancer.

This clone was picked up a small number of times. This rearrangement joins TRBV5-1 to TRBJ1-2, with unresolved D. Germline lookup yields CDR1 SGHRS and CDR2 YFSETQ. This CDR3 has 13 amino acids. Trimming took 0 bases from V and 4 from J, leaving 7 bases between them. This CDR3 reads CASSLGHRYGYTF. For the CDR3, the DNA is TGCGCCAGCAGCTTGGGACACCGCTATGGCTACACCTTC.

The CDR3: CASSHGQTLTMSVFF. CDR3 in DNA: TGTGCCAGCAGCCACGGACAGACTCTTACAATGAGCGTCTTCTTC. This chain connects TRBV7-2 to TRBJ2-1; perhaps TRBD1 as D (6 bases). The CDR3 spans 15 residues. CDR1 is SGHTA and CDR2 is FQGNSA in the germline V gene. V lost 5 bases to trimming and J lost 16 bases, with 27 bases between them. The variable domain in full, with the rest retrieved from reference TRBV7-2 and TRBJ2-1, is GAGVSQSPSNKVTEKGKDVELRCDPISGHTALYWYRQSLGQGLEFLIYFQGNSAPDKSGLPSDRFSAERTGGSVSTLTIQRTQQEDSAVYLCASSHGQTLTMSVFFGPGTRLTVL.

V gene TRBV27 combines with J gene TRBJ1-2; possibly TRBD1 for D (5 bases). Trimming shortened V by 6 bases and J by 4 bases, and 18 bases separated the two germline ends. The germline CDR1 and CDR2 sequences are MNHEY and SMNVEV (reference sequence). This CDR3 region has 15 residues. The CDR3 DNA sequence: TGTGCCAGCAGCCTAACCAGGGAGGCTTCCTATGGCTACACCTTC. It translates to CASSLTREASYGYTF.

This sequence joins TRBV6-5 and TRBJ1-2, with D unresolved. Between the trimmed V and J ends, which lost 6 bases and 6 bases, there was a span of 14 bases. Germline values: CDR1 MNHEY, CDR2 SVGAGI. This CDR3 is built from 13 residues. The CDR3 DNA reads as TGTGCCAGCAGACCTTCGGTGGGAAATGGCTACACCTTC. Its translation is CASRPSVGNGYTF.

The CDR3 region is CASSSSRGLTTSPLHF. CDR3 bases: TGTGCCAGCAGTTCTTCCCGGGGCCTAACCACCTCACCCCTCCACTTT. The chain has TRBV6-5 and TRBJ1-6, with a tentative D call TRBD1 (5 bases). Germline values: CDR1 MNHEY, CDR2 SVGAGI. The CDR3 runs 16 residues. V was pared by 4 bases and J by 10 bases, with 20 bases between.

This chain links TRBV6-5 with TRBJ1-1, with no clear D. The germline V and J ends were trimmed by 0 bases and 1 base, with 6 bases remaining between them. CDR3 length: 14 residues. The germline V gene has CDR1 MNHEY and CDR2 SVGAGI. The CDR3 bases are TGTGCCAGCAGTTACTCGGGCAGGAACACTGAAGCTTTCTTT. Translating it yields CASSYSGRNTEAFF.

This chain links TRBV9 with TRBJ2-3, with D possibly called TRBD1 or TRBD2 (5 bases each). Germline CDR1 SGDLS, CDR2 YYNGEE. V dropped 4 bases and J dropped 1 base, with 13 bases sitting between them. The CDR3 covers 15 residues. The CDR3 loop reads CASSTFSGRTDTQYF. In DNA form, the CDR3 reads TGTGCCAGCAGCACCTTCTCGGGGCGCACAGATACGCAGTATTTT.

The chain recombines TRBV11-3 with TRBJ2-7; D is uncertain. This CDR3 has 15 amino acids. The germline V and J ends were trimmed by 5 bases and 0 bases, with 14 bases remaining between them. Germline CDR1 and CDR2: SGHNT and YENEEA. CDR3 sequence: CASSDEYRASYEQYF. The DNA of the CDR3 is TGTGCCAGCAGCGACGAATACCGGGCCTCCTACGAGCAGTACTTC.

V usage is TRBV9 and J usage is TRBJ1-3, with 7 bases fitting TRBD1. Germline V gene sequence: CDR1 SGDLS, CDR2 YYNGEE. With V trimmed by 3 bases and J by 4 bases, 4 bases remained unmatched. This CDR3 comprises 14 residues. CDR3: CASSADRVGNTIYF. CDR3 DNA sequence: TGTGCCAGCAGCGCAGACAGGGTGGGAAACACCATATATTTT. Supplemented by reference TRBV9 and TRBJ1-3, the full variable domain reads DSGVTQTPKHLITATGQRVTLRCSPRSGDLSVYWYQQSLDQGLQFLIQYYNGEERAKGNILERFSAQQFPDLHSELNLSSLELGDSALYFCASSADRVGNTIYFGEGSWLTVV.

CDR3: CASSLGALYNEQFF. The CDR3 DNA sequence: TGTGCCAGCAGCTTGGGGGCGCTTTACAATGAGCAGTTCTTC. V usage is TRBV11-2 and J usage is TRBJ2-1; a weak D match, TRBD1 (6 bases). The ends were cut back, 3 bases at V and 4 bases at J, with 10 bases in the middle. The CDR3 runs to 14 residues. Germline V gives CDR1 SGHAT, CDR2 FQNNGV.